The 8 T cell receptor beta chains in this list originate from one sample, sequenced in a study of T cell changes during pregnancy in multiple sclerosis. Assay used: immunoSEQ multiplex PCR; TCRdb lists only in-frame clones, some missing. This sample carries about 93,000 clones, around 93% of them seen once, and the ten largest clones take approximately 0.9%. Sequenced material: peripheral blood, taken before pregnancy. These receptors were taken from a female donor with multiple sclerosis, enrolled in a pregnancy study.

The CDR3 spells CASRRTGELFF. The CDR3 DNA is TGTGCCAGTAGGCGGACCGGGGAGCTGTTTTTT. This chain links TRBV19 with TRBJ2-2; no firm D call. The CDR3 runs 11 residues. Germline lookup yields CDR1 LNHDA and CDR2 SQIVND (reference sequence). V was cut by 6 bases and J by 5 bases, with 4 bases left in between.

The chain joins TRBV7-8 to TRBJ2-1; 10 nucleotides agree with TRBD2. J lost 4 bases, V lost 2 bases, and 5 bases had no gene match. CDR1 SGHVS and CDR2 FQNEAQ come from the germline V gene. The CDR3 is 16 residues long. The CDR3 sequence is CASSLLGTSAYNEQFF. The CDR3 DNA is TGTGCCAGCAGCTTATTGGGGACTAGCGCGTACAATGAGCAGTTCTTC.

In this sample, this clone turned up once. This CDR3 is CASSLYRGLSPHEQYF. CDR3 coding DNA: TGTGCCAGCAGCTTGTACAGGGGGCTTTCTCCCCACGAGCAGTACTTC. V and J are TRBV7-9 and TRBJ2-7; 9 bases fit TRBD1. With 3 bases clipped from V and 5 bases from J, the junction kept 11 bases outside the gene matches. The V gene's germline CDR1 is SEHNR and CDR2 FQNEAQ (reference sequence). The CDR3 extends over 16 amino acids.

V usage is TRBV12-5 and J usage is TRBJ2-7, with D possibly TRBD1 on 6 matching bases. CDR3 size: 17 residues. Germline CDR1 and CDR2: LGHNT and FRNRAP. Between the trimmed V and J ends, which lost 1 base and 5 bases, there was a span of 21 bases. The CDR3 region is CASGLATYRDKNHEQYF. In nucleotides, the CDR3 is TGTGCTAGTGGTTTGGCAACCTACCGGGACAAAAACCACGAGCAGTACTTC.

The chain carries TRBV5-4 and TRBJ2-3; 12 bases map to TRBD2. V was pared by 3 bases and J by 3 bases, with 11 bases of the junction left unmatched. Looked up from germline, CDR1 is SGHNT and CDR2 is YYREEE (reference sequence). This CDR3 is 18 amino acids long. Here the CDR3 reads CASSSQETSGRRTDTQYF. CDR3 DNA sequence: TGTGCCAGCAGCTCCCAGGAAACTAGCGGGAGGCGAACAGATACGCAGTATTTT.

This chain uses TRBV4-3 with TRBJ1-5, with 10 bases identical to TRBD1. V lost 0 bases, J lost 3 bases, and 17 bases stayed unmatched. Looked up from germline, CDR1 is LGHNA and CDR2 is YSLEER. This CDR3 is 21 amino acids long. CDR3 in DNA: TGCGCCAGCAGCCAAGACGCTCGCGGGACAGGGGAAATTATATCCAATCAGCCCCAGCATTTT. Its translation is CASSQDARGTGEIISNQPQHF.

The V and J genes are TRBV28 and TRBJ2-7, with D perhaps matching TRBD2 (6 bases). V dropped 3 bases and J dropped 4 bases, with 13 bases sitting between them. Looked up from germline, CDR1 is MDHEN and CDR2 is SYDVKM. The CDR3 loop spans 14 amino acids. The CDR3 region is CASSFSVRGYEQYF. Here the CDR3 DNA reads TGTGCCAGCAGTTTTTCCGTTCGGGGGTACGAGCAGTACTTC.

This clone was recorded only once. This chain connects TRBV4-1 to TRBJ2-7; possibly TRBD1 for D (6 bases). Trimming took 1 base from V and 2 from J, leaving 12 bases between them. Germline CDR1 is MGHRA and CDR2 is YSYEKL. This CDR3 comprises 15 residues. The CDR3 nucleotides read TGCGCCAGCAGCCAAGCCCGGACAGATACCTACGAGCAGTACTTC. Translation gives CASSQARTDTYEQYF.